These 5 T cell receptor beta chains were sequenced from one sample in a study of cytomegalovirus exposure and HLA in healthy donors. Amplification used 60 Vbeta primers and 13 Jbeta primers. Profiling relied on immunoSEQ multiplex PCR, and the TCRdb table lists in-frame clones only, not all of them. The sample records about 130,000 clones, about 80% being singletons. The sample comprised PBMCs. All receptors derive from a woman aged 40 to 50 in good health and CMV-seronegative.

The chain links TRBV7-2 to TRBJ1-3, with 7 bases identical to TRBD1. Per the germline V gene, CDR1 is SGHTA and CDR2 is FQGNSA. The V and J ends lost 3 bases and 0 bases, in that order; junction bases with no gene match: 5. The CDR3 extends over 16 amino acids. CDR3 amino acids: CASSFPGQHSGNTIYF. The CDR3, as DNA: TGTGCCAGCAGCTTTCCGGGACAGCACTCTGGAAACACCATATATTTT.

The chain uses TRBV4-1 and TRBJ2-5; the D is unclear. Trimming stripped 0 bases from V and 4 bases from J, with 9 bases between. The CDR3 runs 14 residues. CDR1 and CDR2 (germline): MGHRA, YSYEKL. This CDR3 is CASSQDPSTETQYF. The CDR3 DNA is TGCGCCAGCAGCCAAGATCCTAGTACAGAGACCCAGTACTTC.

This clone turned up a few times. The CDR3 DNA reads TGTGCCAGCAGCTTGCGGGCTAGCGGGAGAACCGGCACAGATACGCAGTATTTT. This encodes CASSLRASGRTGTDTQYF. The chain has TRBV5-8 and TRBJ2-3; 10 nucleotides agree with TRBD2. CDR1 and CDR2 from the germline V gene are SGHTS and YDEGEE. The CDR3 sequence is 18 residues long. V shed 1 base and J 1 base; nucleotides not matched to a gene: 9.

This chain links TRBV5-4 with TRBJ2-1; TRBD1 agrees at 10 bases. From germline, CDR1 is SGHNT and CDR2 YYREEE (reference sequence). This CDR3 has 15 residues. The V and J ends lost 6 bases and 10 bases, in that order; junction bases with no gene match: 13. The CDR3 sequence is CASTAGTGAVREQFF. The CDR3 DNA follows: TGTGCCAGCACCGCGGGGACAGGGGCGGTACGCGAGCAGTTCTTC.

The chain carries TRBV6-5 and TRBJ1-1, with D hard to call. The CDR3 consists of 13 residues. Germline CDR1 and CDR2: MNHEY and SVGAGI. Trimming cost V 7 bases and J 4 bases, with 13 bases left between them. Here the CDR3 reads CASTPGFSTEAFF. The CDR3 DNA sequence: TGTGCCAGCACCCCGGGGTTTAGCACTGAAGCTTTCTTT.